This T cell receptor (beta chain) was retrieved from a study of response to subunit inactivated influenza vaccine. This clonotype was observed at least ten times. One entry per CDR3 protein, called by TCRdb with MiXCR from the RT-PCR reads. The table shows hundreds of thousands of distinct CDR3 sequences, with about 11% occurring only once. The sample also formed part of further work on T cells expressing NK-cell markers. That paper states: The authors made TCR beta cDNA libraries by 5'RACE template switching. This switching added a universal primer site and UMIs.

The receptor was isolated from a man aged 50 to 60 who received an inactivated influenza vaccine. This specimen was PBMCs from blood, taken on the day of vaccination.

The CDR3 sequence: CASSGGWGRSYNEQFF. In DNA form, the CDR3 reads TGTGCCAGCAGTGGCGGCTGGGGGCGATCCTACAATGAGCAGTTCTTC. The rearrangement joins TRBV12-3 or TRBV12-4 to TRBJ2-1; TRBD1 might be the D (6 bases). The CDR3 is made up of 16 amino acids. Trimming pared 5 bases from V and 1 base from J, leaving 15 bases between.